A single sample is the source of the 24 T cell receptor beta chains below, sequenced in a study of blood T cell repertoires in COVID-19. Produced via immunoSEQ multiplex PCR; TCRdb's table is partial and in-frame only. The repertoire holds about 120,000 clones, about nine tenths seen once, with 7.7% in the top ten. The specimen was peripheral blood. These receptors all come from a human donor in a cohort sampled during active COVID-19.

The CDR3 sequence is CASSYMSSGAYEQYF. The CDR3 DNA sequence: TGTGCCAGCAGTTACATGAGCAGCGGGGCCTACGAGCAGTACTTC. The chain uses TRBV6-5 and TRBJ2-7; 7 nucleotides agree with TRBD2. The V gene's germline CDR1 is MNHEY and CDR2 SVGAGI. The V segment lost 2 bases and the J segment 2 bases; nucleotides outside the gene matches: 6. The CDR3 runs to 15 residues.

This chain joins TRBV28 and TRBJ1-3; D remains unclear. Germline V gives CDR1 MDHEN, CDR2 SYDVKM. The CDR3 has 12 amino acids. V dropped 3 bases and J dropped 4 bases, with 4 bases sitting between them. The CDR3 loop reads CASSFLGNTIYF. The DNA of the CDR3 is TGTGCCAGCAGTTTCTTGGGAAACACCATATATTTT.

The V gene is TRBV5-1, the J gene TRBJ2-7; 10 bases map to TRBD2. Germline V gives CDR1 SGHRS, CDR2 YFSETQ. V trimming: 3 bases; J trimming: 6 bases; junction bases outside the gene matches: 6. The CDR3 extends over 14 amino acids. The CDR3 bases are TGCGCCAGCAGCTGGGGGGCTAGCGGGAGCGAGCAGTACTTC. The encoded protein is CASSWGASGSEQYF.

The chain uses TRBV6-5 and TRBJ1-1, with D tentatively TRBD1 (5 bases). Trimming removed 6 bases at V and 7 bases at J, with 9 bases between. CDR1 and CDR2 (germline): MNHEY, SVGAGI. CDR3 length: 11 residues. This CDR3 is CASRKTGEAFF. The CDR3 DNA reads TGTGCCAGCAGGAAAACAGGTGAAGCTTTCTTT.

J is TRBJ1-1 and V is TRBV11-3; TRBD1 agrees at 8 bases. This CDR3 comprises 16 residues. J was trimmed by 0 bases and V by 5 bases; bases with no gene match: 8. The germline V gene has CDR1 SGHNT and CDR2 YENEEA. CDR3 amino acids: CASSPRTGKVNTEAFF. The CDR3 nucleotides are TGTGCCAGCAGCCCGCGGACAGGGAAAGTGAACACTGAAGCTTTCTTT.

The chain is built from TRBV5-1 and TRBJ1-5, with D perhaps TRBD1 (6 bases). CDR1 and CDR2 (germline): SGHRS, YFSETQ. The V and J ends lost 0 bases and 7 bases respectively, with 17 bases between them. CDR3 size: 16 residues. The CDR3 sequence is CASSLGVRGPGQPQHF. For the CDR3, the DNA is TGCGCCAGCAGCTTGGGAGTCAGGGGCCCCGGCCAGCCCCAGCATTTT.

This rearrangement joins TRBV11-3 to TRBJ1-1; D is possibly TRBD1 (5 bases). This CDR3 has 13 amino acids. The germline CDR1 and CDR2 sequences are SGHNT and YENEEA. Trimming pared 9 bases from V and 1 base from J, leaving 12 bases between. The CDR3 DNA is TGTGCCAGTCACCAAAGGGGGAACACTGAAGCTTTCTTT. It encodes CASHQRGNTEAFF.

The chain couples TRBV18 to TRBJ2-3; 9 bases match TRBD1. The CDR3 extends over 18 amino acids. The germline V gene has CDR1 KGHSH and CDR2 LQKENI. Trimming took 0 bases from V and 2 from J; bases not matched to a gene: 9. CDR3 in amino acids: CASSPPLGGQGITDTQYF. CDR3 coding DNA: TGTGCCAGCTCACCACCGCTGGGGGGACAGGGAATCACAGATACGCAGTATTTT.

The chain couples TRBV29-1 to TRBJ2-3, with TRBD2 matching over 8 bases. The CDR3 totals 15 residues. CDR1 and CDR2 (germline): SQVTM, ANQGSEA. V shed 4 bases and J 2 bases; nucleotides not matched to a gene: 8. This CDR3 reads CSVGQAGAFTDTQYF. Written as DNA, the CDR3 is TGCAGCGTTGGTCAAGCGGGGGCCTTCACAGATACGCAGTATTTT.

This chain connects TRBV7-6 to TRBJ2-7, with 8 bases that match TRBD2. The CDR3 contains 16 residues. Germline-derived CDR1 and CDR2 are SGHVS and FNYEAQ. Trimming cost V 1 base and J 4 bases; bases outside gene matches: 9. For the CDR3, the DNA is TGTGCCAGCAGCTTAGTTACCAGCGGGAGTAAGTACGAGCAGTACTTC. Protein product: CASSLVTSGSKYEQYF.

The rearrangement links TRBV10-3 to TRBJ1-1; D unresolved. Between the trimmed V and J ends, which lost 8 bases and 1 base, there was a span of 17 bases. CDR3 length: 15 residues. Germline loops: CDR1 ENHRY, CDR2 SYGVKD. The CDR3: CAIRLGMGRNTEAFF. The CDR3 DNA reads as TGTGCCATCCGCCTTGGGATGGGGAGGAACACTGAAGCTTTCTTT.

This clone was observed once. The chain employs TRBV10-1 and TRBJ1-2; D is possibly TRBD1 (6 bases). The CDR3 runs to 13 residues. CDR1 and CDR2 (germline): WNHNN, SYGVQD (reference sequence). With 6 bases removed from V and 5 bases from J, the gap between germline ends came to 13 bases. The CDR3 nucleotides are TGCGCCAGCAGCCGGGACACCGAGTATGGCTACACCTTC. The encoded protein is CASSRDTEYGYTF.

The chain carries TRBV11-2 and TRBJ2-7; 8 bases line up with TRBD1. The V segment lost 2 bases and the J segment 3 bases; nucleotides outside the gene matches: 9. The CDR3 is 16 residues long. Germline assignment: CDR1 SGHAT and CDR2 FQNNGV. In nucleotides, the CDR3 is TGTGCCAGCAGCTTAAGGGGGACAGGTGGGGGCTACGAGCAGTACTTC. Translated: CASSLRGTGGGYEQYF.

The chain joins TRBV12-1 to TRBJ2-7; TRBD2, as called in the table, went unchecked against the DNA. TRBV12-1 is reported as a pseudogene. The CDR3 has 16 amino acids. Written as DNA, the CDR3 is TGTGCCAGCAGCTCCCGGGGACTAGCGGGAGGGCCCGAGCAGTACTTC. This translates into CASSSRGLAGGPEQYF.

The CDR3 DNA sequence: TGTGCTAGTGGTTGGGGGACAAATATCAATGAGCAGTTCTTC. Protein: CASGWGTNINEQFF. V gene TRBV12-5 combines with J gene TRBJ2-1; D is possibly TRBD1 (6 bases). Germline values: CDR1 LGHNT, CDR2 FRNRAP. The CDR3 has 14 residues. The V and J ends lost 4 bases and 6 bases respectively, with 13 bases between them.

This chain connects TRBV24-1 to TRBJ2-3; TRBD1 might be the D (5 bases). The length of the CDR3 is 15 residues. Germline assignment: CDR1 KGHDR and CDR2 SFDVKD. Between the trimmed V and J ends, which lost 4 bases and 3 bases, there was a span of 13 bases. CDR3 protein: CATSDPTERTDTQYF. DNA for the CDR3: TGTGCCACCAGTGACCCGACAGAAAGAACAGATACGCAGTATTTT.

The chain is built from TRBV7-8 and TRBJ2-5; TRBD2 might be the D (6 bases). Trimming shortened V by 5 bases and J by 2 bases, and 15 bases separated the two germline ends. CDR3 length: 15 residues. Germline V gene lookup returns CDR1 SGHVS and CDR2 FQNEAQ. The CDR3 is CASSIAEGKQETQYF. The DNA of the CDR3 is TGTGCCAGCAGCATCGCGGAGGGGAAGCAAGAGACCCAGTACTTC.

The chain uses TRBV30 and TRBJ2-5; D is ambiguous. CDR3 length equals 12 residues. CDR1 is GTSNPN and CDR2 is SVGIG in the germline V gene (reference sequence). The V end was cut by 5 bases, the J end by 7 bases, with 14 bases between. The CDR3 region has the DNA TGTGCCTGGGGAGAGACACCTTCGACCCAGTACTTC. Translated, it gives CAWGETPSTQYF. The variable domain in full, completed from reference TRBV30 and TRBJ2-5, reads SQTIHQWPATLVQPVGSPLSLECTVEGTSNPNLYWYRQAAGRGLQLLFYSVGIGQISSEVPQNLSASRPQDRQFILSSKKLLLSDSGFYLCAWGETPSTQYFGPGTRLLVL.

V usage is TRBV11-2 and J usage is TRBJ2-7, with TRBD1 identical over 7 bases. CDR1 SGHAT and CDR2 FQNNGV come from the germline V gene. The junction had 5 bases not matched to a gene; V was cut back by 6 bases and J by 0 bases. This CDR3 is built from 14 residues. CDR3 in DNA: TGTGCCAGCAGGGTTGGACAGGCCTCCTACGAGCAGTACTTC. It is translated as CASRVGQASYEQYF. The whole variable domain, filled in from reference TRBV11-2 and TRBJ2-7, reads EAGVAQSPRYKIIEKRQSVAFWCNPISGHATLYWYQQILGQGPKLLIQFQNNGVVDDSQLPKDRFSAERLKGVDSTLKIQPAKLEDSAVYLCASRVGQASYEQYFGPGTRLTVT.

The V and J genes are TRBV5-1 and TRBJ2-1, with TRBD2 identical over 7 bases. The CDR3 has 15 amino acids. After removal of 3 bases from V and 5 bases from J, the junction contained 8 bases not matched to a gene. CDR1 and CDR2 (germline): SGHRS, YFSETQ. DNA for the CDR3: TGCGCCAGCAGCTCCAGGACTAGGCCCGACAATGAGCAGTTCTTC. Amino acid sequence: CASSSRTRPDNEQFF.

This clone occurred a few times. The V call is TRBV7-2, the J call TRBJ2-7; 8 bases fit TRBD2. Trimming cost V 3 bases and J 5 bases; bases outside gene matches: 3. CDR3 length: 13 amino acids. Germline V gene sequence: CDR1 SGHTA, CDR2 FQGNSA. CDR3 coding DNA: TGTGCCAGCAGCTTCCTAGCGGGTCACGAGCAGTACTTC. This gives the protein CASSFLAGHEQYF.

CDR3 residues: CASSNSGGSGELFF. The DNA of the CDR3 is TGCGCCAGCAGTAATTCAGGGGGCTCCGGGGAGCTGTTTTTT. The chain links TRBV10-1 to TRBJ2-2; the match to TRBD1 covers 8 bases. Per the germline V gene, CDR1 is WNHNN and CDR2 is SYGVQD (reference sequence). Trimming removed 5 bases from V and 6 bases from J; junction bases left unmatched: 5. The CDR3 extends over 14 amino acids.

This chain links TRBV23-1 with TRBJ1-1; D unresolved. TRBV23-1 is an ORF, and what it does is uncertain. Trimming took 8 bases from V and 0 from J, leaving 13 bases between them. The CDR3 has 14 residues. The CDR3 spells CASGRPAMNTEAFF. CDR3 coding DNA: TGCGCCAGCGGCAGGCCAGCTATGAACACTGAAGCTTTCTTT.

The J gene is TRBJ2-1, the V gene TRBV27; D is perhaps TRBD2 (6 bases). Trimming cost V 4 bases and J 2 bases, with 15 bases left between them. The CDR3 runs to 16 residues. Germline CDR1 MNHEY, CDR2 SMNVEV (reference sequence). The CDR3 nucleotides are TGTGCCAGCAGTTCAGGTCCCAGACTAGCCTACAATGAGCAGTTCTTC. This translates into CASSSGPRLAYNEQFF.